This T cell receptor (beta chain) was identified during a study of Ad26.COV2.S vaccination and SARS-CoV-2 variants. Study overall: Ad26.COV2.S given intramuscularly, once or twice 56 days apart.

Treatment denoted: around 19 received Ad26.COV2.S at low or high dose, single or two shots; about 5 received placebo; per-sample allocation not given. On day 63 after the first injection, vaccine and placebo recipients gave samples. This CDR3 is built from 14 residues. The V end lost 1 base, the J end lost 6 bases, and 10 bases lay between the germline ends. Germline V gene sequence: CDR1 SEHNR, CDR2 FQNEAQ (reference sequence). Some clones are missing from TCRdb's copy, which holds only in-frame ones; the method was immunoSEQ multiplex PCR. The table includes roughly 380,000 clones, around 86% detected once.

The clonotype originates from a person aged 18-60 years who received the Ad26.COV2.S COVID-19 vaccine or a placebo. The chain links TRBV7-9 to TRBJ2-1, with D unresolved. Sequenced material: peripheral blood, taken in a trial of Ad26.COV2.S vaccine versus placebo. As DNA, the CDR3 is TGTGCCAGCAGCTTAGAAGTTCACGGCAATGAGCAGTTCTTC. Its protein product is CASSLEVHGNEQFF. Complete variable domain (other parts from reference TRBV7-9 and TRBJ2-1): DTGVSQNPRHKITKRGQNVTFRCDPISEHNRLYWYRQTLGQGPEFLTYFQNEAQLEKSRLLSDRFSAERPKGSFSTLEIQRTEQGDSAMYLCASSLEVHGNEQFFGPGTRLTVL.